The 30 T cell receptor beta chains in this list originate from one sample, sequenced in a study of Graves' ophthalmopathy and Graves' hyperthyroidism. Using RNA transcripts, the TCR beta CDR3 regions were amplified. RT-PCR was first run with HTBI primers, then multiplex PCR in a second round. TCRdb reprocessed the multiplex PCR reads via MiXCR and lists one record per CDR3 protein. The sample records 360,000 or so distinct CDR3 sequences, about 18% being singletons. Sequencing was performed on peripheral blood. These receptor sequences come from a woman aged 18-29 years with Graves' ophthalmopathy.

This clonotype showed up many times. The CDR3 DNA is TGCAGCGTTGACGCAGAACTAGGCTCAGGTGGATACGAGCAGTACTTC. This translates into CSVDAELGSGGYEQYF. V and J are TRBV29-1 and TRBJ2-7; TRBD2 is a possible D gene (5 bases). The length of the CDR3 is 16 residues. The V end was cut by 3 bases, the J end by 4 bases, with 22 bases between. Germline-derived CDR1 and CDR2 are SQVTM and ANQGSEA.

This clonotype came up many times. V and J are TRBV18 and TRBJ2-7; D ambiguous. CDR1 and CDR2 (germline): KGHSH, LQKENI. V was trimmed by 2 bases and J by 3 bases, leaving 5 bases between them. CDR3 length: 12 amino acids. CDR3 amino acids: CASSPVLYEQYF. CDR3 bases: TGTGCCAGCTCACCAGTTCTCTACGAGCAGTACTTC.

This clonotype came up many times. The rearrangement links TRBV6-1 to TRBJ2-7, with D hard to call. This CDR3 has 14 amino acids. The ends were cut back, 2 bases at V and 3 bases at J, with 11 bases in the middle. In germline, CDR1 is MNHNS, CDR2 SASEGT. In nucleotides, the CDR3 is TGTGCCAGCAGTGAAACTCCAGGCCGCTACGAGCAGTACTTC. Translation: CASSETPGRYEQYF.

This clonotype has a count of ten or more. The chain carries TRBV12-5 and TRBJ1-1; D might be TRBD1 (5 bases). The germline gives CDR1 LGHNT, CDR2 FRNRAP. This CDR3 is built from 14 residues. V lost 7 bases and J 4 bases, leaving 16 bases between the germline ends. The CDR3: CASARDPMGTEAFF. CDR3 sequence (DNA): TGTGCTAGTGCCCGGGACCCGATGGGCACTGAAGCTTTCTTT.

This clonotype was seen ten or more times. CDR3 protein: CASSPWEASGANVLTF. The CDR3 DNA follows: TGTGCCAGCAGCCCCTGGGAGGCGAGTGGGGCCAACGTCCTGACTTTC. V usage is TRBV11-2 and J usage is TRBJ2-6; the D gene is possibly TRBD2 (6 bases). Germline values: CDR1 SGHAT, CDR2 FQNNGV. With 5 bases removed from V and 3 bases from J, the gap between germline ends came to 14 bases. This CDR3 comprises 16 residues.

The rearrangement uses TRBV6-5 and TRBJ1-5, with 9 bases fitting TRBD1. This CDR3 spans 14 amino acids. Germline lookup yields CDR1 MNHEY and CDR2 SVGAGI. Trimming took 2 bases from V and 6 from J; bases not matched to a gene: 2. The CDR3 sequence: CASSYTGGSQPQHF. The CDR3 DNA is TGTGCCAGCAGTTACACAGGGGGCTCTCAGCCCCAGCATTTT.

There are many counts of this clonotype. The rearrangement links TRBV27 to TRBJ2-7; D may be TRBD1 (6 bases). Trimming cost V 4 bases and J 1 base, with 11 bases left between them. Germline CDR1 reads MNHEY; CDR2 reads SMNVEV (reference sequence). The CDR3 contains 14 residues. CDR3 bases: TGTGCCAGCAGTTCACACAGGGTGTCCTACGAGCAGTACTTC. This translates into CASSSHRVSYEQYF.

This clonotype was detected ten times or more. The V call is TRBV30, the J call TRBJ1-1; TRBD1 is a possible D gene (5 bases). V was trimmed by 3 bases and J by 0 bases, leaving 8 bases between them. CDR3 size: 13 residues. CDR1 GTSNPN and CDR2 SVGIG come from the germline V gene (reference sequence). The CDR3 nucleotides read TGTGCCTGGAGAATAGGGGTGAACACTGAAGCTTTCTTT. Translation: CAWRIGVNTEAFF.

This chain connects TRBV7-2 to TRBJ2-7, with D maybe TRBD1 (5 bases). Germline CDR1 is SGHTA and CDR2 is FQGNSA. The CDR3 consists of 15 residues. The germline V and J ends were trimmed by 5 bases and 2 bases, with 16 bases remaining between them. CDR3 amino acids: CASSTKGPYPYEQYF. In nucleotides, the CDR3 is TGTGCCAGCAGCACCAAGGGGCCCTACCCCTACGAGCAGTACTTC.

This clonotype occurred many times. This CDR3 reads CSVEVRVYEQYF. CDR3 bases: TGCAGCGTTGAAGTCAGGGTGTACGAGCAGTACTTC. V gene TRBV29-1 combines with J gene TRBJ2-7; TRBD1 might be the D (5 bases). Trimming shortened V by 1 base and J by 4 bases, and 8 bases separated the two germline ends. CDR1 SQVTM and CDR2 ANQGSEA come from the germline V gene. The CDR3 is 12 amino acids.

This sequence joins TRBV19 and TRBJ1-2; a possible D gene is TRBD1 (5 bases). CDR1 is LNHDA and CDR2 is SQIVND in the germline V gene (reference sequence). The CDR3 runs 14 residues. The V end was cut by 4 bases, the J end by 2 bases, with 11 bases between. For the CDR3, the DNA is TGTGCCAGTAGTACCCTCCGGGGGAACTATGGCTACACCTTC. Its translation is CASSTLRGNYGYTF.

This clonotype was counted many times. The chain is built from TRBV28 and TRBJ1-1, with TRBD1 identical over 7 bases. This CDR3 has 14 residues. With V trimmed by 4 bases and J by 6 bases, 8 bases remained unmatched. CDR1 MDHEN and CDR2 SYDVKM come from the germline V gene. CDR3 bases: TGTGCCAGCAGTTCTCAGGGGGTTGACTCTGAAGCTTTCTTT. Translated, it gives CASSSQGVDSEAFF.

Ten or more counts support this clonotype. The rearrangement links TRBV6-2 or TRBV6-3 to TRBJ1-5; a possible D gene is TRBD1 (6 bases). The length of the CDR3 is 15 residues. Trimming shortened V by 5 bases and J by 2 bases, and 13 bases separated the two germline ends. Germline V gene sequence: CDR1 MNHEY, CDR2 SVGEGT. The CDR3 bases are TGTGCCAGCAGTCCCGGAGGGGGGGGCAATCAGCCCCAGCATTTT. Translation gives CASSPGGGGNQPQHF.

This clonotype was picked up many times. V usage is TRBV2 and J usage is TRBJ1-5; D possibly corresponds to TRBD1 (6 bases). The V end lost 4 bases, the J end lost 7 bases, and 14 bases lay between the germline ends. The germline CDR1 and CDR2 sequences are SNHLY and FYNNEI. This CDR3 comprises 14 residues. CDR3 nucleotide sequence: TGTGCCAGCAGTGTTGCGGGGGCTCCACAGCCCCAGCATTTT. This sequence encodes CASSVAGAPQPQHF.

This clonotype has at least ten counts. The chain carries TRBV6-5 and TRBJ1-5; D ambiguous. Germline CDR1 is MNHEY and CDR2 is SVGAGI. V was pared by 2 bases and J by 6 bases, with 5 bases between. The CDR3 is 12 amino acids. The CDR3: CASSYAPQPQHF. The CDR3 coding sequence is TGTGCCAGCAGTTACGCCCCTCAGCCCCAGCATTTT.

This clonotype was seen repeatedly, ten times or more. The chain has TRBV28 and TRBJ2-4, with unresolved D. Germline V gene lookup returns CDR1 MDHEN and CDR2 SYDVKM. This CDR3 has 13 residues. V lost 5 bases to trimming and J lost 0 bases, with 5 bases between them. The CDR3 DNA follows: TGTGCCAGCAGTCAGATAGCCAAAAACATTCAGTACTTC. It codes for CASSQIAKNIQYF.

This sequence joins TRBV6-1 and TRBJ2-7; 7 bases map to TRBD1. Trimming took 5 bases from V and 6 from J; bases not matched to a gene: 7. Germline CDR1 reads MNHNS; CDR2 reads SASEGT. The CDR3 is 13 amino acids. CDR3 sequence (DNA): TGTGCCAGCAGTACCCCACAGGGGATCGAGCAGTACTTC. Translation gives CASSTPQGIEQYF.

This clonotype was detected many times. The genes are TRBV7-9 and TRBJ1-5; D is uncertain. The CDR3 contains 13 residues. CDR1 is SEHNR, CDR2 FQNEAQ, per germline (reference sequence). Trimming removed 3 bases at V and 4 bases at J, with 7 bases between. Here the CDR3 DNA reads TGTGCCAGCAGCTTTTATCCAAATCAGCCCCAGCATTTT. This encodes CASSFYPNQPQHF. Complete variable domain (other parts from reference TRBV7-9 and TRBJ1-5): DTGVSQNPRHKITKRGQNVTFRCDPISEHNRLYWYRQTLGQGPEFLTYFQNEAQLEKSRLLSDRFSAERPKGSFSTLEIQRTEQGDSAMYLCASSFYPNQPQHFGDGTRLSIL.

The table lists this clonotype with many counts. The chain has TRBV19 and TRBJ1-2; TRBD1 is a possible D gene (6 bases). Trimming removed 6 bases at V and 6 bases at J, with 17 bases between. The CDR3 covers 14 residues. Germline V gene sequence: CDR1 LNHDA, CDR2 SQIVND (reference sequence). The CDR3 region has the DNA TGTGCCAGTAGCACAGGGATTGGGTTGGATGGCTACACCTTC. Translation: CASSTGIGLDGYTF.

This clonotype came up many times. The V and J genes are TRBV7-2 and TRBJ2-5; 9 bases are a match to TRBD1. CDR3 length: 15 residues. The trim removed 5 bases at V and 4 bases at J, leaving 8 bases unmatched. CDR1 and CDR2 (germline): SGHTA, FQGNSA. The CDR3 reads CASSTRQGVTETQYF. CDR3 DNA: TGTGCCAGCAGCACTCGACAGGGGGTTACAGAGACCCAGTACTTC.

This clonotype has a count of ten or more. The rearrangement links TRBV29-1 to TRBJ2-2; no firm D call. Trimming pared 5 bases from V and 1 base from J, leaving 17 bases between. Germline lookup yields CDR1 SQVTM and CDR2 ANQGSEA. The CDR3 extends over 16 amino acids. The CDR3 nucleotides are TGCAGCGTTTTCTCTAAGGGTCGGATGAACACCGGGGAGCTGTTTTTT. The encoded protein is CSVFSKGRMNTGELFF.

This clonotype occurred many times. This chain links TRBV7-2 with TRBJ2-2; D perhaps matches TRBD1 (5 bases). The CDR3 is 14 residues long. Germline V gene lookup returns CDR1 SGHTA and CDR2 FQGNSA. V was shortened by 8 bases and J by 1 base, with 11 bases between the two germline ends. The CDR3 reads CASESGQNTGELFF. The CDR3 nucleotides read TGTGCCAGCGAATCTGGACAGAACACCGGGGAGCTGTTTTTT. Filled out from reference TRBV7-2 and TRBJ2-2, the complete variable domain reads GAGVSQSPSNKVTEKGKDVELRCDPISGHTALYWYRQSLGQGLEFLIYFQGNSAPDKSGLPSDRFSAERTGGSVSTLTIQRTQQEDSAVYLCASESGQNTGELFFGEGSRLTVL.

This clonotype was observed many times. At one end the junction does not follow the germline gene, possibly because of a read error. This rearrangement joins TRBV7-7 to TRBJ2-5; perhaps D is TRBD1 or TRBD2 (6 bases each). CDR1 is SSHAT and CDR2 is FNYEAQ in the germline V gene (reference sequence). This CDR3 is built from 15 residues. CDR3 region: CASSLARGVQETQYF. Written as DNA, the CDR3 is TGTGCTAGCAGCTTAGCAAGGGGGGTACAAGAGACCCAGTACTTC.

The chain couples TRBV20-1 to TRBJ2-7; 9 positions agree with TRBD2. The junction had 9 bases not matched to a gene; V was cut back by 3 bases and J by 6 bases. Germline CDR1 DFQATT, CDR2 SNEGSKA (reference sequence). CDR3 length: 14 residues. The CDR3 nucleotides read TGCAGTGCTAGGGCCCCCCCACTAGCGGGCGAGCAGTACTTC. This gives the protein CSARAPPLAGEQYF.

This clonotype was seen at least ten times. CDR3 sequence (DNA): TGCGCCAGCAGTGAGTCAAGGGTACCCGGGGAGCTGTTTTTT. Amino acids: CASSESRVPGELFF. This chain uses TRBV10-1 with TRBJ2-2; the D is unclear. This CDR3 has 14 residues. Deletions cut 0 bases from V and 6 bases from J, with 8 bases between. Germline V gives CDR1 WNHNN, CDR2 SYGVQD (reference sequence).

This clonotype was seen at least ten times. The V call is TRBV12-3 or TRBV12-4, the J call TRBJ2-7; D unclear. Deletions cut 3 bases from V and 0 bases from J, with 12 bases between. The CDR3 length is 15 residues. This CDR3 reads CASSFGPSSSYEQYF. Written as DNA, the CDR3 is TGTGCCAGCAGTTTTGGACCCTCAAGCTCCTACGAGCAGTACTTC.

As for this clonotype: This may arise from a read error, as a much more abundant clone is one base away. This sequence joins TRBV12-3 or TRBV12-4 and TRBJ1-5, with D perhaps matching TRBD1 (6 bases). The V end lost 10 bases, the J end lost 3 bases, and 10 bases lay between the germline ends. This CDR3 contains 12 residues. This chain's CDR3 is CATRDTNQPQHF. CDR3 coding DNA: TGTGCCACCCGGGACACCAATCAGCCCCAGCATTTT.

This clonotype was counted ten times or more. The chain joins TRBV19 to TRBJ1-5; no clear D. Per the germline V gene, CDR1 is LNHDA and CDR2 is SQIVND (reference sequence). The CDR3 is 18 residues long. The V end lost 3 bases, the J end lost 7 bases, and 25 bases lay between the germline ends. The CDR3 bases are TGTGCCAGTAGTATTGGGCCAGAATTTTACGGAACGGGGCAGCCCCAGCATTTT. Encoded protein: CASSIGPEFYGTGQPQHF. Full variable domain (outside the CDR3, taken from reference TRBV19 and TRBJ1-5): DGGITQSPKYLFRKEGQNVTLSCEQNLNHDAMYWYRQDPGQGLRLIYYSQIVNDFQKGDIAEGYSVSREKKESFPLTVTSAQKNPTAFYLCASSIGPEFYGTGQPQHFGDGTRLSIL.

The chain has TRBV29-1 and TRBJ2-5, with 13 positions matching TRBD2. CDR1 and CDR2 (germline): SQVTM, ANQGSEA. CDR3 size: 15 residues. The trim removed 1 base at V and 5 bases at J, leaving 4 bases unmatched. The CDR3 here is CSVEGATSGRETQYF. CDR3 nucleotide sequence: TGCAGCGTTGAAGGAGCGACTAGCGGGAGGGAGACCCAGTACTTC.

This clonotype has at least ten counts. Relative to the germline gene, one junction end is altered; a read error may explain this. V is TRBV12-3 or TRBV12-4 and J is TRBJ2-7, with 7 bases fitting TRBD1. The CDR3 is 14 residues long. The CDR3 DNA reads as TGTGCCAGCAGCCCTGACAGGGCCTCCTACGAGCAGCACTTC. This codes for CASSPDRASYEQHF.